This T cell receptor (beta chain) was retrieved from a study of molecular identifiers for immune sequencing clone quantification. Study-wide points: Detectable among some 1 million naive cells, according to reports, was Jurkat TCR RNA spiked in from one cell.

Methods described previously, with TCR primers listed, were used for bulk TCR libraries. TCRdb called the PCR reads again in MiXCR, with one record for every CDR3 protein. The sample has 300,000 to 350,000 distinct CDR3 sequences, about a fifth seen once. This clonotype was recorded a few times. The antigen remains unidentified. This TCR was recovered from a human donor in good health. Some libraries in this study had Jurkat cell RNA spiked in. The sequenced material came from naive CD8+ T cells from blood, with Jurkat cell RNA spiked in. Subset here: FACS-sorted CD8+CD4-CCR7+CD45RA+ naive T cells.

CDR3 loop: CASSQEGRTQYF. In nucleotides, the CDR3 is TGCGCCAGCAGCCAAGAGGGAAGGACCCAGTATTTT. The chain recombines TRBV4-1 with TRBJ2-3; D remains ambiguous. CDR1 MGHRA and CDR2 YSYEKL come from the germline V gene. V lost 0 bases and J 12 bases, leaving 10 bases between the germline ends. This CDR3 contains 12 residues.